This TCR beta chain was captured in a study of control samples from healthy donors and cancer patients. Repertoires were generated with immunoSEQ multiplex PCR, while TCRdb's copy carries only in-frame clones and drops some. The data show tens of thousands of clones, more than 85% seen once. The CDR3 spans 15 residues. Trimming cost V 6 bases and J 7 bases; bases outside gene matches: 12. Germline values: CDR1 MGHRA, CDR2 YSYEKL. Specimen: PBMCs. This sequence originates from a man aged 30-40 years with colorectal cancer. The chain recombines TRBV4-1 with TRBJ1-2; 9 nucleotides line up with TRBD1. CDR3 sequence (DNA): TGCGCCAGCAGATCCCGACTCGACAGGGGGGCTGGCTACACCTTC. Translation: CASRSRLDRGAGYTF.